The rows below give T cell receptor beta chains drawn from one sample of a study of cytotoxic CD8 clonotypes in ibrutinib-treated CLL. TCRdb's table, derived via immunoSEQ multiplex PCR, lists solely in-frame clones and lacks some. The repertoire holds about 85,000 clones, with around 79% as singletons. The material was PBMCs, obtained after 12 months of ibrutinib treatment. The receptor set was obtained from a human donor with chronic lymphocytic leukemia. CDR3s include the opening cysteine and the closing phenylalanine or tryptophan. The order of the fields is CDR3 length, J gene, V gene, D gene, clone size, CDR3 protein, CDR3 DNA. The D gene is left open where the match is weak. A clone size is listed for some rows: how often the clone was seen (once, few, many), or a class if it is expanded.

CDR3 length: 16
J gene: TRBJ2-1
V gene: TRBV7-3
D gene: TRBD2
clone size: NA
CDR3 protein: CASSHRSGGFYNEQFF
CDR3 DNA: TGTGCCAGCAGCCATAGAAGCGGGGGCTTCTACAATGAGCAGTTCTTC

CDR3 length: 15
J gene: TRBJ2-7
V gene: TRBV7-2
D gene: TRBD1
clone size: NA
CDR3 protein: CASSFGRGPPYEQYF
CDR3 DNA: TGTGCCAGCAGCTTTGGCAGGGGGCCCCCCTACGAGCAGTACTTC

CDR3 length: 13
J gene: TRBJ1-2
V gene: TRBV29-1
D gene: NA
clone size: NA
CDR3 protein: CSVVAQANYGYTF
CDR3 DNA: TGCAGCGTTGTGGCGCAAGCTAACTATGGCTACACCTTC

CDR3 length: 15
J gene: TRBJ2-5
V gene: TRBV18
D gene: NA
clone size: few
CDR3 protein: CASSPSPALGKTQYF
CDR3 DNA: TGTGCCAGCTCACCCAGTCCCGCCCTAGGGAAGACCCAGTACTTC

CDR3 length: 13
J gene: TRBJ2-1
V gene: TRBV9
D gene: TRBD2
clone size: NA
CDR3 protein: CASSPLAENEQFF
CDR3 DNA: TGTGCCAGCAGCCCACTAGCGGAGAATGAGCAGTTCTTC

CDR3 length: 15
J gene: TRBJ2-4
V gene: TRBV7-2
D gene: NA
clone size: few
CDR3 protein: CASSSPGPHGNIQYF
CDR3 DNA: TGTGCCAGCAGCTCCCCCGGGCCCCACGGGAACATTCAGTACTTC

CDR3 length: 14
J gene: TRBJ2-1
V gene: TRBV10-3
D gene: TRBD2
clone size: NA
CDR3 protein: CAIRRGGSYNEQFF
CDR3 DNA: TGTGCCATCAGGCGCGGGGGCTCCTACAATGAGCAGTTCTTC

CDR3 length: 15
J gene: TRBJ2-7
V gene: TRBV6-5
D gene: TRBD2
clone size: once
CDR3 protein: CASSYGGGGSYEQYF
CDR3 DNA: TGTGCCAGCAGTTACGGCGGGGGGGGCTCCTACGAGCAGTACTTC

CDR3 length: 11
J gene: TRBJ1-1
V gene: TRBV6-6
D gene: NA
clone size: NA
CDR3 protein: CASSLPQEAFF
CDR3 DNA: TGTGCCAGCAGTCTACCCCAAGAAGCTTTCTTT

CDR3 length: 18
J gene: TRBJ2-1
V gene: TRBV28
D gene: TRBD2
clone size: NA
CDR3 protein: CASSYFPAGGRSYNEQFF
CDR3 DNA: TGTGCCAGCAGTTATTTTCCGGCGGGGGGCCGCTCCTACAATGAGCAGTTCTTC

CDR3 length: 16
J gene: TRBJ2-7
V gene: TRBV7-2
D gene: TRBD2
clone size: NA
CDR3 protein: CASSFSSGSGGYEQYF
CDR3 DNA: TGTGCCAGCAGCTTTTCGTCTGGTAGCGGGGGTTACGAGCAGTACTTC

CDR3 length: 16
J gene: TRBJ1-5
V gene: TRBV10-3
D gene: NA
clone size: NA
CDR3 protein: CAISESAGQSIRAQHF
CDR3 DNA: TGTGCCATCAGTGAGTCCGCGGGACAATCAATCAGGGCCCAGCATTTT

CDR3 length: 15
J gene: TRBJ1-5
V gene: TRBV6-5
D gene: NA
clone size: NA
CDR3 protein: CASSYSRRADQPQHF
CDR3 DNA: TGTGCCAGCAGTTACTCGAGGAGGGCTGATCAGCCCCAGCATTTT

CDR3 length: 14
J gene: TRBJ2-1
V gene: TRBV19
D gene: NA
clone size: NA
CDR3 protein: CASSPQAGVGESFF
CDR3 DNA: TGTGCCAGTAGCCCCCAAGCAGGGGTGGGGGAGTCGTTCTTC

CDR3 length: 15
J gene: TRBJ2-5
V gene: TRBV6-6
D gene: TRBD2
clone size: NA
CDR3 protein: CASSLRTGGRETQYF
CDR3 DNA: TGTGCCAGCAGCCTCCGAACGGGAGGCAGGGAGACCCAGTACTTC

CDR3 length: 16
J gene: TRBJ2-1
V gene: TRBV10-2
D gene: TRBD2
clone size: NA
CDR3 protein: CASSEWGLGLGNEQFF
CDR3 DNA: TGCGCCAGCAGTGAGTGGGGACTAGGCTTGGGGAATGAGCAGTTCTTC

CDR3 length: 17
J gene: TRBJ2-1
V gene: TRBV4-1
D gene: NA
clone size: NA
CDR3 protein: CASSQDRTANSYNEQFF
CDR3 DNA: TGCGCCAGCAGCCAAGATCGGACTGCTAACTCCTACAATGAGCAGTTCTTC

CDR3 length: 13
J gene: TRBJ2-7
V gene: TRBV4-1
D gene: NA
clone size: few
CDR3 protein: CASSQDWGYEQYF
CDR3 DNA: TGCGCCAGCAGCCAAGATTGGGGATACGAGCAGTACTTC

CDR3 length: 17
J gene: TRBJ2-6
V gene: TRBV4-3
D gene: NA
clone size: NA
CDR3 protein: CASSQEEGSGGANVLTF
CDR3 DNA: TGCGCCAGCAGCCAAGAGGAGGGGAGTGGTGGGGCCAACGTCCTGACTTTC

CDR3 length: 16
J gene: TRBJ1-1
V gene: TRBV7-9
D gene: NA
clone size: NA
CDR3 protein: CASSTPTGHKGSEAFF
CDR3 DNA: TGTGCCAGCAGCACACCTACCGGACACAAGGGGTCTGAAGCTTTCTTT

CDR3 length: 14
J gene: TRBJ1-2
V gene: TRBV7-3
D gene: TRBD1
clone size: once
CDR3 protein: CASSLDRERGGYTF
CDR3 DNA: TGTGCCAGCAGCCTAGACAGGGAGAGGGGTGGCTACACCTTC